This is a list of T cell receptor beta chains from one sample in a study of blood T cell repertoires in COVID-19. The protocol was immunoSEQ multiplex PCR, while the TCRdb copy is restricted to in-frame clones and leaves out a portion. The repertoire has 300,000 to 450,000 clones, around nine tenths of them found once; the top ten carry about 1.1%. The sample taken for sequencing was PBMCs or T cells enriched from blood (not recorded which). The receptors come from a woman younger than 30 who had recovered from COVID-19. The CDR3 runs from the conserved cysteine through the conserved F or W. D genes are given only for firm matches. The listing skips clone size in some rows; elsewhere it reads once, few, many or a size class.

cdr3_length clone_size j_call d_call v_call cdr3_aa cdr3_nt
14 once TRBJ2-7 TRBD1 TRBV30 CAWSLQGFYYEQYF TGTGCCTGGAGTCTACAGGGGTTCTATTACGAGCAGTACTTC
14 once TRBJ1-5 - TRBV6-2/TRBV6-3 CASSPGQFPQPQHF TGTGCCAGCAGCCCTGGACAGTTTCCTCAGCCCCAGCATTTT
14 - TRBJ2-7 - TRBV11-2 CASSSSTGPYEQYF TGTGCCAGCAGCTCTTCGACAGGACCCTACGAGCAGTACTTC
15 - TRBJ1-1 - TRBV4-2 CASSHLETGNTEAFF TGTGCCAGCAGCCATCTCGAAACAGGGAACACTGAAGCTTTCTTT
16 - TRBJ1-6 TRBD1 TRBV7-6 CASSSTGPSWNSPLHF TGTGCCAGCAGCTCGACAGGGCCCTCTTGGAATTCACCCCTCCACTTT
11 - TRBJ1-2 - TRBV6-5 CASSRQNGYTF TGTGCCAGCAGTCGACAGAATGGCTACACCTTC
14 - TRBJ1-3 - TRBV2 CASRSQTAGNTIYF TGTGCCAGCAGGTCCCAGACAGCTGGAAACACCATATATTTT
14 - TRBJ1-4 TRBD1 TRBV28 CASSSGQGRKKLFF TGTGCCAGCAGTTCGGGACAGGGAAGGAAAAAACTGTTTTTT
14 - TRBJ1-4 - TRBV5-1 CASSLESLNEKLFF TGCGCCAGCAGCTTAGAGAGTCTTAATGAAAAACTGTTTTTT
15 - TRBJ1-1 TRBD1 TRBV6-2/TRBV6-3 CASSLMQGARTEAFF TGTGCCAGCAGCCTCATGCAGGGGGCGCGCACTGAAGCTTTCTTT
13 - TRBJ2-5 - TRBV12-3/TRBV12-4 CASSGQFEETQYF TGTGCCAGCAGTGGACAGTTCGAAGAGACCCAGTACTTC
19 - TRBJ2-5 TRBD2 TRBV6-1 CASSEAARSSGAYQETQYF TGTGCCAGCAGTGAAGCAGCAAGATCTAGCGGGGCCTACCAAGAGACCCAGTACTTC
14 - TRBJ1-2 - TRBV6-5 CASSRGRANYGYTF TGTGCCAGCAGCCGGGGTCGGGCTAACTATGGCTACACCTTC
15 - TRBJ2-7 - TRBV2 CASSVGAGAYYEQYF TGTGCCAGCAGTGTAGGTGCGGGGGCCTACTACGAGCAGTACTTC
12 - TRBJ2-7 - TRBV3-1/TRBV3-2 CASGRTWPEQYF TGTGCCAGCGGGAGGACGTGGCCAGAGCAGTACTTC
13 - TRBJ2-7 - TRBV18 CASSNGQSYEQYF TGTGCCAGCTCAAACGGACAGTCCTACGAGCAGTACTTC
16 once TRBJ2-1 - TRBV11-3 CASSLVSGGVHNEQFF TGTGCCAGCAGCTTAGTTTCGGGCGGGGTTCACAATGAGCAGTTCTTC
14 - TRBJ1-4 - TRBV5-6 CASSLARREGKLFF TGTGCCAGCAGCTTGGCTCGGAGGGAGGGAAAACTGTTTTTT
13 - TRBJ1-2 - TRBV30 CARYPGESYGYTF TGTGCCCGTTACCCAGGGGAGAGCTATGGCTACACCTTC
13 - TRBJ1-1 - TRBV20-1 CSASRRVNTEAFF TGCAGTGCTAGTCGCCGGGTGAACACTGAAGCTTTCTTT
15 - TRBJ1-5 - TRBV11-2 CASSLARLSNQPQHF TGTGCCAGCAGCTTAGCCAGGCTTAGCAATCAGCCCCAGCATTTT
16 once TRBJ1-6 - TRBV7-2 CASSLQAHSYNSPLHF TGTGCCAGCAGCTTACAGGCCCACTCCTATAATTCACCCCTCCACTTT
14 - TRBJ1-6 - TRBV30 CAWSSGISNSPLHF TGTGCCTGGAGTTCAGGAATAAGTAATTCACCCCTCCACTTT
13 once TRBJ2-1 - TRBV18 CASSPNGYNEQFF TGTGCCAGCTCACCTAACGGCTACAATGAGCAGTTCTTC
16 - TRBJ1-4 TRBD1 TRBV5-1 CASSLGQAATNEKLFF TGCGCCAGCAGTTTGGGACAGGCAGCAACTAATGAAAAACTGTTTTTT
15 - TRBJ1-1 - TRBV29-1 CSVEMSGGLSTEAFF TGCAGCGTTGAAATGTCGGGAGGGCTCAGCACTGAAGCTTTCTTT
14 - TRBJ2-1 - TRBV11-3 CASSLDRLSNEQFF TGTGCCAGCAGCTTAGACAGGCTATCAAATGAGCAGTTCTTC
14 - TRBJ1-1 - TRBV5-1 CASSSEGGVTEAFF TGCGCCAGCAGCTCCGAGGGAGGGGTCACTGAAGCTTTCTTT
13 - TRBJ1-2 TRBD1 TRBV2 CASSRQGLSGYTF TGTGCCAGCAGTCGACAGGGTCTGTCTGGCTACACCTTC
14 - TRBJ1-3 - TRBV6-5 CASTDSTSGNTIYF TGTGCCAGCACGGACAGCACCTCTGGAAACACCATATATTTT
15 - TRBJ1-1 TRBD1 TRBV7-2 CASRTQGPGNTEAFF TGTGCCAGCAGGACACAGGGGCCAGGGAACACTGAAGCTTTCTTT
14 - TRBJ2-7 TRBD1 TRBV5-1 CASSFEDRGREQYF TGCGCCAGCAGCTTCGAGGACAGGGGGCGCGAGCAGTACTTC
17 - TRBJ1-2 - TRBV15 CATSRDPRSLANYGYTF TGTGCCACCAGCAGAGATCCCCGCTCCTTAGCTAACTATGGCTACACCTTC
14 few TRBJ2-5 - TRBV5-6 CASSLRDFHYTQYF TGTGCCAGCAGCCTCCGGGACTTCCATTACACCCAGTACTTC
14 - TRBJ1-2 - TRBV19 CASSNPPVNYGYTF TGTGCCAGTAGTAACCCGCCAGTTAACTATGGCTACACCTTC
17 - TRBJ2-1 TRBD2 TRBV2 CASRFTSGGVSYNEQFF TGTGCCAGCAGATTCACTAGCGGGGGGGTATCCTACAATGAGCAGTTCTTC
14 - TRBJ2-2 TRBD2 TRBV9 CASSPSGLGGELFF TGTGCCAGCAGCCCTAGCGGACTGGGCGGGGAGCTGTTTTTT
15 - TRBJ1-4 - TRBV5-1 CASSSNRITNEKLFF TGCGCCAGCAGCTCCAACAGGATTACTAATGAAAAACTGTTTTTT
15 - TRBJ2-1 - TRBV18 CASSPPLTEYNEQFF TGTGCCAGCTCACCACCTCTGACAGAATACAATGAGCAGTTCTTC
15 - TRBJ2-1 - TRBV5-4 CASSSDGGQINEQFF TGTGCCAGCAGCTCGGACGGGGGGCAGATCAATGAGCAGTTCTTC
17 - TRBJ1-3 TRBD1 TRBV14 CASSHPRGVAGGNTIYF TGTGCCAGCAGCCACCCCAGGGGGGTGGCAGGAGGAAACACCATATATTTT
17 - TRBJ1-2 TRBD1 TRBV3-1/TRBV3-2 CASSQYRQGAGGYGYTF TGTGCCAGCAGCCAGTACCGACAGGGGGCCGGGGGCTATGGCTACACCTTC
15 once TRBJ2-5 TRBD1 TRBV5-8 CASSLGGTGGETQYF TGTGCCAGCAGCTTGGGTGGGACAGGGGGCGAGACCCAGTACTTC
12 - TRBJ1-2 - TRBV9 CASSVGGGGYTF TGTGCCAGCAGCGTAGGGGGAGGTGGCTACACCTTC
19 - TRBJ2-1 TRBD2 TRBV6-2/TRBV6-3 CASSWPFPRAGGQGREQFF TGTGCCAGCAGTTGGCCCTTCCCCCGCGCGGGGGGCCAAGGGCGTGAGCAGTTCTTC
12 - TRBJ2-5 TRBD2 TRBV6-5 CASRGGPETQYF TGTGCCAGCCGGGGGGGCCCCGAGACCCAGTACTTC
15 few TRBJ1-1 - TRBV9 CASSVDPGKSTEAFF TGTGCCAGCAGCGTAGATCCGGGGAAGAGCACTGAAGCTTTCTTT
14 - TRBJ1-2 TRBD1 TRBV18 CASSRGQGGYGYTF TGTGCCAGCTCACGAGGACAGGGAGGGTATGGCTACACCTTC
15 many TRBJ1-1 - TRBV11-2 CASSLGPGVNTEAFF TGTGCCAGCAGCTTAGGTCCGGGAGTGAACACTGAAGCTTTCTTT
14 - TRBJ1-1 TRBD1 TRBV5-1 CASSMDRGWTEAFF TGCGCCAGCAGCATGGACAGGGGATGGACTGAAGCTTTCTTT
12 - TRBJ2-4 - TRBV28 CASSPPFNIQYF TGTGCCAGCAGCCCCCCTTTTAACATTCAGTACTTC
16 - TRBJ2-1 - TRBV3-1/TRBV3-2 CASSQVLAVQSNEQFF TGTGCCAGCAGCCAAGTTTTAGCTGTACAAAGCAATGAGCAGTTCTTC
15 few TRBJ1-6 TRBD1 TRBV5-6 CASSRLDRDNSPLHF TGTGCCAGCAGCCGTTTGGACAGGGATAATTCACCCCTCCACTTT
12 - TRBJ1-4 - TRBV20-1 CSASSRIEKLFF TGCAGTGCTAGTTCTAGGATTGAAAAACTGTTTTTT
15 - TRBJ1-2 - TRBV2 CASSEFPGLVDGYTF TGTGCCAGCAGTGAGTTTCCCGGACTCGTGGATGGCTACACCTTC
15 - TRBJ2-1 TRBD1 TRBV4-3 CASSQVGQGMDEQFF TGCGCCAGCAGCCAAGTAGGACAGGGAATGGATGAGCAGTTCTTC
15 - TRBJ2-2 TRBD1 TRBV5-5 CASSWGQGGAGELFF TGTGCCAGCAGCTGGGGACAGGGAGGCGCCGGGGAGCTGTTTTTT
20 - TRBJ1-5 - TRBV4-1 CASSLLVAGAPSGSNQPQHF TGCGCCAGCAGCCTCCTTGTCGCAGGGGCACCTTCCGGGAGCAATCAGCCCCAGCATTTT
16 - TRBJ2-5 TRBD1 TRBV5-6 CASSSSGQIFEETQYF TGTGCCAGCAGCTCGTCGGGACAGATCTTCGAAGAGACCCAGTACTTC
16 - TRBJ2-3 TRBD2 TRBV4-3 CASSQELAGGADTQYF TGCGCCAGCAGCCAAGAACTAGCGGGGGGCGCAGATACGCAGTATTTT